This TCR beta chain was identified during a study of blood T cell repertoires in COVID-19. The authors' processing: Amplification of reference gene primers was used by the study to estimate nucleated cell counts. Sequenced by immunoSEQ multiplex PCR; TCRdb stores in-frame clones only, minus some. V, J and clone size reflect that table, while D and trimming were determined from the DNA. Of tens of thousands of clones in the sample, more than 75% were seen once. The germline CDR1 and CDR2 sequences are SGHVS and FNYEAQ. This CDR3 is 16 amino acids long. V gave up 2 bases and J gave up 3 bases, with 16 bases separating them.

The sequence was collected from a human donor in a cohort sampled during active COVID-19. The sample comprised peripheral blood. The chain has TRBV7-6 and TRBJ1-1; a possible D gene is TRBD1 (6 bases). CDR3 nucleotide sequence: TGTGCCAGCAGCTTAAATCAACAGGGACAAGACACTGAAGCTTTCTTT. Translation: CASSLNQQGQDTEAFF.